The 9 T cell receptor beta chains reported below all come from one sample, sequenced in a study of CD8+CD57+ T cells in acquired aplastic anemia. Genomic DNA, serving as template, underwent TCR beta VDJ and CDR3 profiling. Via MiXCR, TCRdb re-called the reads, giving one row per CDR3 protein. The table has some 48,000 distinct CDR3 sequences, approximately 78% seen once. Input material: sorted CD4+, CD8+, or CD8+CD57+ T cells (not recorded which) from PBMCs. All receptors come from a human donor in good health, serving as a control.

The chain joins TRBV25-1 to TRBJ1-6; unclear D gene. Looked up from germline, CDR1 is MGHDK and CDR2 is SYGVNS. The CDR3 length is 15 residues. Trimming stripped 7 bases from V and 5 bases from J, with 15 bases between. The DNA of the CDR3 is TGTGCCAGCAACTCCGGGGTAGTTCATAATTCACCCCTCCACTTT. It codes for CASNSGVVHNSPLHF.

The chain has TRBV10-3 and TRBJ2-7; maybe TRBD1 (6 bases). CDR1 is ENHRY and CDR2 is SYGVKD in the germline V gene. Trimming removed 5 bases at V and 3 bases at J, with 8 bases between. The CDR3 has 12 amino acids. This CDR3 reads CAISQQGYEQYF. As DNA, the CDR3 is TGTGCCATCAGTCAACAGGGCTACGAGCAGTACTTC.

This clonotype was detected many times. V and J are TRBV6-1 and TRBJ1-4, with 9 bases aligning to TRBD1. The CDR3 extends over 16 amino acids. J lost 5 bases, V lost 0 bases, and 4 bases had no gene match. CDR1 and CDR2 from the germline V gene are MNHNS and SASEGT. CDR3 amino acids: CASSEAQGQGNEKLFF. The CDR3 DNA reads TGTGCCAGCAGTGAAGCGCAGGGACAGGGAAATGAAAAACTGTTTTTT.

This clonotype was found a few times. The J gene is TRBJ1-1, the V gene TRBV15; D remains unclear. Germline CDR1 and CDR2: LNHNV and YYDKDF (reference sequence). The V and J ends lost 0 bases and 0 bases respectively, with 5 bases between them. This CDR3 has 14 amino acids. Here the CDR3 reads CATSRDRLNTEAFF. The CDR3 DNA sequence: TGTGCCACCAGCAGAGACAGGTTGAACACTGAAGCTTTCTTT.

V is TRBV10-3 and J is TRBJ2-2; 7 nucleotides line up with TRBD2. V was clipped by 6 bases and J by 8 bases; unmatched bases: 3. CDR1 is ENHRY, CDR2 SYGVKD, per germline. The CDR3 contains 12 residues. The CDR3 sequence: CAIRSGEGELFF. The CDR3 DNA sequence: TGTGCCATCAGGAGCGGGGAGGGGGAGCTGTTTTTT.

V gene TRBV15 combines with J gene TRBJ1-1; D is possibly TRBD1 (6 bases). Trimming took 5 bases from V and 1 from J, leaving 14 bases between them. There are 15 residues in the CDR3. The germline V gene encodes CDR1 LNHNV and CDR2 YYDKDF (reference sequence). CDR3 DNA sequence: TGTGCCACCAGCTACAGGGCCGTAGGGAACACTGAAGCTTTCTTT. It encodes CATSYRAVGNTEAFF.

The chain links TRBV7-3 to TRBJ2-7; the D is unclear. The CDR3 sequence is 11 residues long. CDR1 SGHTA and CDR2 FQGTGA come from the germline V gene. Trimming took off 5 bases at V and 5 bases at J, with 7 bases between the two ends. The DNA of the CDR3 is TGTGCCAGCAGCGGGCTTAACGAGCAGTACTTC. Protein sequence: CASSGLNEQYF.

The V call is TRBV15, the J call TRBJ2-3, with D uncertain. V shed 8 bases and J shed 2 bases, with 17 bases lying between them. The CDR3 has 15 residues. CDR1 is LNHNV and CDR2 is YYDKDF in the germline V gene (reference sequence). CDR3 residues: CATRRGNTYTDTQYF. The CDR3 DNA reads as TGTGCCACCCGCCGTGGGAACACCTACACAGATACGCAGTATTTT. The whole variable domain, remainder taken from reference TRBV15 and TRBJ2-3, is DAMVIQNPRYQVTQFGKPVTLSCSQTLNHNVMYWYQQKSSQAPKLLFHYYDKDFNNEADTPDNFQSRRPNTSFCFLDIRSPGLGDTAMYLCATRRGNTYTDTQYFGPGTRLTVL.

This clonotype occurred many times. V is TRBV11-2 and J is TRBJ2-7; 12 bases fit TRBD2. CDR1 is SGHAT and CDR2 is FQNNGV in the germline V gene. Trimming cost V 4 bases and J 2 bases; bases outside gene matches: 21. The CDR3 covers 21 residues. In nucleotides, the CDR3 is TGTGCCAGCAGCTCGTGGGCCTTGGGACTAGCGGGTCTCACTGGAACCTACGAGCAGTACTTC. It translates to CASSSWALGLAGLTGTYEQYF.